What follows are 22 T cell receptor beta chains derived from one specimen sequenced in a study of blood T cell repertoires in COVID-19. Profiled with immunoSEQ multiplex PCR; TCRdb holds only in-frame clones, not every one. The sample holds about 83,000 clones, more than 75% seen once. The sample consisted of peripheral blood. These receptors all come from a woman of 80 years or more with active or convalescent COVID-19.

This clone was seen more than once but under ten times. The rearrangement joins TRBV5-4 to TRBJ2-1; D is possibly TRBD2 (5 bases). V was cut by 4 bases and J by 8 bases, with 10 bases left in between. The germline gives CDR1 SGHNT, CDR2 YYREEE (reference sequence). This CDR3 has 12 amino acids. The CDR3 DNA sequence: TGTGCCAGCAGCCGTAACGGGGATGAGCAGTTCTTC. As protein: CASSRNGDEQFF. The full variable domain, in which reference TRBV5-4 and TRBJ2-1 provide the parts outside the CDR3, is ETGVTQSPTHLIKTRGQQVTLRCSSQSGHNTVSWYQQALGQGPQFIFQYYREEENGRGNFPPRFSGLQFPNYSSELNVNALELDDSALYLCASSRNGDEQFFGPGTRLTVL.

V is TRBV9 and J is TRBJ1-2; possible D gene TRBD1, 6 bases. This CDR3 has 15 residues. The V and J ends lost 0 bases and 8 bases respectively, with 17 bases between them. Germline V lookup: CDR1 SGDLS, CDR2 YYNGEE. This CDR3 reads CASSVEVGAEGGYTF. The DNA for the CDR3 is TGTGCCAGCAGCGTAGAGGTGGGGGCCGAGGGAGGCTACACCTTC.

This chain links TRBV7-2 with TRBJ1-5, with D unclear. Germline CDR1 is SGHTA and CDR2 is FQGNSA. Trimming took off 3 bases at V and 1 base at J, with 10 bases between the two ends. This CDR3 is built from 15 residues. This CDR3 reads CASSFDFRSNQPQHF. The CDR3 DNA reads as TGTGCCAGCAGCTTTGACTTCCGGAGCAATCAGCCCCAGCATTTT.

The gene calls are TRBV2 and TRBJ2-3; 9 bases agree with TRBD2. CDR1 SNHLY and CDR2 FYNNEI come from the germline V gene. The V and J ends lost 4 bases and 8 bases, in that order; junction bases with no gene match: 4. CDR3 size: 13 residues. This CDR3 reads CASSVISGGTQYF. The CDR3 region has the DNA TGTGCCAGCAGTGTAATTAGCGGGGGTACGCAGTATTTT.

The chain recombines TRBV10-2 with TRBJ1-2; D is undetermined. V was shortened by 3 bases and J by 3 bases, with 11 bases between the two germline ends. From germline, CDR1 is WSHSY and CDR2 SAAADI. The CDR3 has 14 amino acids. The CDR3 DNA follows: TGCGCCAGCAGTGACCCAGGAAACTACTATGGCTACACCTTC. Translation: CASSDPGNYYGYTF.

The gene calls are TRBV12-3 or TRBV12-4 and TRBJ1-1, with D uncertain. The CDR3 has 13 residues. Trimming cost V 6 bases and J 1 base, with 9 bases left between them. CDR3 loop: CASSQAQNTEAFF. The CDR3 DNA reads as TGTGCCAGCAGCCAGGCACAGAACACTGAAGCTTTCTTT.

The sample holds a few counts of this clone. The chain employs TRBV12-3 or TRBV12-4 and TRBJ2-1, with D hard to call. This CDR3 has 13 residues. V dropped 5 bases and J dropped 10 bases, with 15 bases sitting between them. CDR3 DNA: TGTGCCAGCAGTACCCAGACTGAGGAGGAGCAGTTCTTC. Amino acid sequence: CASSTQTEEEQFF.

The V and J genes are TRBV18 and TRBJ2-5; TRBD1 aligns across 7 bases. CDR3 length: 15 amino acids. V was clipped by 0 bases and J by 1 base; unmatched bases: 2. CDR1 and CDR2 from the germline V gene are KGHSH and LQKENI. This chain's CDR3 is CASSPPTGTQETQYF. The CDR3 nucleotides are TGTGCCAGCTCACCACCGACAGGGACCCAAGAGACCCAGTACTTC.

The chain couples TRBV2 to TRBJ1-4, with a tentative D call TRBD1 (6 bases). CDR3 length: 14 amino acids. CDR1 SNHLY and CDR2 FYNNEI come from the germline V gene. Trimming shortened V by 3 bases and J by 4 bases, and 9 bases separated the two germline ends. The CDR3, as DNA: TGTGCCAGCAGTGACGGACAGAATAATGAAAAACTGTTTTTT. This sequence encodes CASSDGQNNEKLFF.

This chain uses TRBV5-1 with TRBJ2-3, with D unresolved. Germline V gene lookup returns CDR1 SGHRS and CDR2 YFSETQ. Trimming removed 5 bases at V and 5 bases at J, with 15 bases between. The CDR3 sequence is 14 residues long. The CDR3 region is CASRRLEGIDTQYF. The DNA of the CDR3 is TGCGCCAGCAGACGCCTAGAAGGCATAGATACGCAGTATTTT.

The V call is TRBV19, the J call TRBJ2-2; 13 positions agree with TRBD2. The CDR3 has 16 residues. V gave up 6 bases and J gave up 6 bases; unmatched junction bases: 7. In germline, CDR1 is LNHDA, CDR2 SQIVND (reference sequence). CDR3 nucleotide sequence: TGTGCCAGTAGGAAGGGACTAGCGGGGTCGGCCGGGGAGCTGTTTTTT. Translated: CASRKGLAGSAGELFF. Variable domain in full (rest from reference TRBV19 and TRBJ2-2): DGGITQSPKYLFRKEGQNVTLSCEQNLNHDAMYWYRQDPGQGLRLIYYSQIVNDFQKGDIAEGYSVSREKKESFPLTVTSAQKNPTAFYLCASRKGLAGSAGELFFGEGSRLTVL.

This clone was counted between two and nine times. This chain links TRBV7-9 with TRBJ2-7; tentatively, D is TRBD1 (5 bases). The germline V gene encodes CDR1 SEHNR and CDR2 FQNEAQ (reference sequence). V was pared by 6 bases and J by 5 bases, with 14 bases between. CDR3 length: 13 residues. The CDR3 loop reads CASRQDQRDEQYF. The CDR3 nucleotides are TGTGCCAGCAGACAGGACCAAAGGGACGAGCAGTACTTC.

This chain links TRBV5-6 with TRBJ2-4; possibly TRBD2 for D (6 bases). The CDR3 runs to 15 residues. V lost 5 bases and J 1 base, leaving 13 bases between the germline ends. The germline V gene encodes CDR1 SGHDT and CDR2 YYEEEE. CDR3 loop: CASSYTAGAKNIQYF. The CDR3 region has the DNA TGTGCCAGCAGTTACACCGCGGGGGCCAAAAACATTCAGTACTTC.

The chain is built from TRBV11-3 and TRBJ1-1; 8 bases align to TRBD1. Losses at the gene ends were 3 bases for V and 3 bases for J; bases not matched to a gene: 12. The CDR3 is 17 residues long. Germline assignment: CDR1 SGHNT and CDR2 YENEEA. The CDR3 loop is CASSLVPGQDGDTEAFF. Written as DNA, the CDR3 is TGTGCCAGCAGCTTGGTACCGGGACAGGATGGGGACACTGAAGCTTTCTTT.

CDR3 coding DNA: TGTGCCAGCAGCCGGGGAGTTCATGGGTCTAATGAAAAACTGTTTTTT. Residues: CASSRGVHGSNEKLFF. The V and J genes are TRBV3-1 (or the pseudogene TRBV3-2) and TRBJ1-4; D uncertain. There are 16 residues in the CDR3. The germline V and J ends were trimmed by 4 bases and 3 bases, with 15 bases remaining between them. The germline CDR1 and CDR2 sequences are LGHDT and YNNKEL (reference sequence).

The chain couples TRBV2 to TRBJ1-2; TRBD1 matches at 7 bases. Unmatched junction bases numbered 11, after V lost 2 bases and J lost 5 bases. Germline CDR1 and CDR2: SNHLY and FYNNEI. The CDR3 extends over 16 amino acids. The CDR3 loop is CASSETAGTAVYGYTF. The CDR3 DNA is TGTGCCAGCAGTGAAACAGCCGGGACAGCTGTTTATGGCTACACCTTC.

V and J are TRBV6-6 and TRBJ1-2, with 11 bases identical to TRBD1. V was pared by 5 bases and J by 4 bases, with 3 bases of the junction left unmatched. The CDR3 contains 14 residues. Looked up from germline, CDR1 is MNHNY and CDR2 is SVGAGI (reference sequence). CDR3 amino acids: CASSTGTGGYGYTF. CDR3 bases: TGTGCCAGCAGTACCGGGACAGGGGGCTATGGCTACACCTTC.

The rearrangement joins TRBV6-1 to TRBJ1-1, with 7 nucleotides matching TRBD1. From germline, CDR1 is MNHNS and CDR2 SASEGT. The CDR3 contains 14 residues. V trimming: 3 bases; J trimming: 0 bases; junction bases outside the gene matches: 1. The CDR3 here is CASSEDRLNTEAFF. In DNA form, the CDR3 reads TGTGCCAGCAGTGAGGACAGGTTGAACACTGAAGCTTTCTTT.

V and J are TRBV6-5 and TRBJ2-7; 8 nucleotides match TRBD1. The CDR3 has 13 residues. Germline V gene data show CDR1 as MNHEY and CDR2 as SVGAGI. The V and J ends lost 6 bases and 5 bases, in that order; junction bases with no gene match: 6. CDR3 sequence: CASRPDRGHEQYF. DNA of the CDR3: TGTGCCAGCAGACCCGACAGGGGCCACGAGCAGTACTTC.

The J gene is TRBJ2-7, the V gene TRBV6-2 or TRBV6-3; tentatively, D is TRBD2 (6 bases). CDR3 length: 14 residues. The V and J ends lost 2 bases and 0 bases respectively, with 8 bases between them. Germline V gene data show CDR1 as MNHEY and CDR2 as SVGEGT. This CDR3 is CASSYVGGSYEQYF. DNA for the CDR3: TGTGCCAGCAGTTACGTGGGGGGCTCCTACGAGCAGTACTTC.

This clone is medium-sized by share. V gene TRBV10-3 combines with J gene TRBJ2-2; D unresolved. The CDR3 runs 15 residues. The V end was cut by 3 bases, the J end by 2 bases, with 10 bases between. Germline lookup yields CDR1 ENHRY and CDR2 SYGVKD. The CDR3 region is CAISDGLDNTGELFF. As DNA, the CDR3 is TGTGCCATCAGTGATGGTCTAGATAACACCGGGGAGCTGTTTTTT.

The gene calls are TRBV7-3 and TRBJ2-6, with 8 bases matching TRBD2. V lost 5 bases, J lost 6 bases, and 18 bases stayed unmatched. This CDR3 has 19 residues. The germline V gene has CDR1 SGHTA and CDR2 FQGTGA. For the CDR3, the DNA is TGTGCCAGCAGCCCTCGGGGGGGGCCAAACAAGCCCTCGGCCAACGTCCTGACTTTC. Its protein is CASSPRGGPNKPSANVLTF. Drawing the rest from reference TRBV7-3 and TRBJ2-6, the complete variable domain is GAGVSQTPSNKVTEKGKYVELRCDPISGHTALYWYRQSLGQGPEFLIYFQGTGAADDSGLPNDRFFAVRPEGSVSTLKIQRTERGDSAVYLCASSPRGGPNKPSANVLTFGAGSRLTVL.